Here is one TCR beta chain with its context. Participant-given clinical history determined each cohort assignment. These data come from a study of blood T cell repertoires in COVID-19. About the study: Material from acute and convalescent COVID-19 was sourced from the United States, Italy and Spain. Sample material is recorded as cDNA or gDNA derived from T cells, B-cell-depleted T cells, or PBMCs.

As handled by the study authors: Nucleated cell counts were estimated from reference gene primer amplification. TCRdb keeps only in-frame clones here, not all; method: immunoSEQ multiplex PCR. V and J calls and clone size follow that table, whereas D and trimming were derived from the DNA. Of roughly 74,000 clones listed, around nine tenths are singletons. The receptor's source is a woman in her forties or fifties with acute COVID-19. Specimen: PBMCs or T cells enriched from blood (not recorded which).

CDR3 sequence (DNA): TGCGCCAGCAGCCTGGACAGCTGGGGCCCCTACGGCTACACCTTC. Protein: CASSLDSWGPYGYTF. The chain links TRBV4-1 to TRBJ1-2, with D possibly matching TRBD1 (6 bases). CDR1 MGHRA and CDR2 YSYEKL come from the germline V gene. V was shortened by 4 bases and J by 8 bases, with 20 bases between the two germline ends. This CDR3 is 15 amino acids long.